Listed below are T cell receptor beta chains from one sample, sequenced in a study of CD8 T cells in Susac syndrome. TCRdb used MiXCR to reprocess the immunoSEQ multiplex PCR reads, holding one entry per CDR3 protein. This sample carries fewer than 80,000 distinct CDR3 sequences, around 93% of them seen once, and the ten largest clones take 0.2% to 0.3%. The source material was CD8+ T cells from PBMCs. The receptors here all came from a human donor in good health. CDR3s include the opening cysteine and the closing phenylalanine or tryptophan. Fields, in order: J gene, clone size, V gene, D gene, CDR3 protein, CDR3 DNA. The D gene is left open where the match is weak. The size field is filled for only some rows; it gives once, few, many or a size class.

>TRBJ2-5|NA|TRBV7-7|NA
CASSSVGLGQETQYF
TGTGCTAGCAGCTCAGTGGGACTGGGACAAGAGACCCAGTACTTC
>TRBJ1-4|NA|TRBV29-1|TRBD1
CSIRTGGYNLLFF
TGCAGCATCCGGACAGGAGGATACAACTTGCTGTTTTTT
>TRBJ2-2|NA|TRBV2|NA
CASSEASGAYTGELFF
TGTGCCAGCAGTGAAGCATCGGGGGCCTACACCGGGGAGCTGTTTTTT
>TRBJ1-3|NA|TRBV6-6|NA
CASGVSSGNTIYF
TGTGCCAGCGGCGTTAGCTCTGGAAACACCATATATTTT
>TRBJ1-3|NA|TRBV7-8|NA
CASSPNRGDTIYF
TGTGCCAGCAGCCCTAATCGGGGGGACACCATATATTTT
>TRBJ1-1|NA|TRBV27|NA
CASSLYPNTEAFF
TGTGCCAGCAGTTTATACCCGAACACTGAAGCTTTCTTT
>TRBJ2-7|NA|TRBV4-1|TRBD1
CASSQEAKGQGIYEQYF
TGCGCCAGCAGCCAAGAAGCGAAGGGACAGGGAATCTACGAGCAGTACTTC
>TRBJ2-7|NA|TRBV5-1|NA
CASSLDPGGVGYEQYF
TGCGCCAGCAGCTTGGACCCAGGGGGGGTTGGTTACGAGCAGTACTTC
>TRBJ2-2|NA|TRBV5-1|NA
CASSLAHSTGELFF
TGCGCCAGCAGCTTGGCCCACAGCACCGGGGAGCTGTTTTTT
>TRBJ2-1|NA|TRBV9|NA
CASSSPPGDWSNEQFF
TGTGCCAGCAGCTCCCCCCCTGGAGATTGGAGCAATGAGCAGTTCTTC
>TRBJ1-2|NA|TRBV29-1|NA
CSVDSYGYTF
TGCAGCGTTGACAGCTATGGCTACACCTTC
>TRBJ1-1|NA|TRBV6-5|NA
CASSYGQGNTEAFF
TGTGCCAGCAGTTACGGCCAGGGTAACACTGAAGCTTTCTTT
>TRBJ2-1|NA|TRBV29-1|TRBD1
CSVAGTGVYNEQFF
TGCAGCGTTGCCGGGACAGGGGTCTACAATGAGCAGTTCTTC
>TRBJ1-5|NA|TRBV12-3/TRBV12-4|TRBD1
CASTGQGPQPQHF
TGTGCCAGCACCGGACAGGGGCCCCAGCCCCAGCATTTT
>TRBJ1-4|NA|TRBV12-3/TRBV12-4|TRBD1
CASSQGDPTNEKLFF
TGTGCCAGCAGTCAGGGGGATCCAACTAATGAAAAACTGTTTTTT
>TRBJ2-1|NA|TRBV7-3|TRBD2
CASSFGTSKDEQFF
TGTGCCAGCAGTTTCGGGACTAGCAAGGATGAGCAGTTCTTC
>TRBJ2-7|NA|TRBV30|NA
CAWSGGPTYEQYF
TGTGCCTGGAGTGGAGGACCAACCTACGAGCAGTACTTC
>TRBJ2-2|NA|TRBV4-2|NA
CASSPSQLGGELFF
TGTGCCAGCAGCCCGAGCCAGCTAGGCGGGGAGCTGTTTTTT
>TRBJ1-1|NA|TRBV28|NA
CASSPLTGRVTEAFF
TGTGCCAGCAGCCCCCTGACAGGTCGAGTAACTGAAGCTTTCTTT
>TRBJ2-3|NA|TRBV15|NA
CATSMWGDTDTQYF
TGTGCCACCAGCATGTGGGGAGACACAGATACGCAGTATTTT
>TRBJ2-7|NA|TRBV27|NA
CASRKGGTITYEQYF
TGTGCCAGCAGAAAGGGGGGGACTATCACCTACGAGCAGTACTTC
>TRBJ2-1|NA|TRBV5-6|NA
CASSFGDEQFF
TGTGCCAGCAGCTTTGGAGATGAGCAGTTCTTC
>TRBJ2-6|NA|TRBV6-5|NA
CASSYGQPGANVLTF
TGTGCCAGCAGTTACGGACAGCCCGGGGCCAACGTCCTGACTTTC
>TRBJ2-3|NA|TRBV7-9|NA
CASSERSSDTQYF
TGTGCCAGCAGCGAGAGATCCTCAGATACGCAGTATTTT
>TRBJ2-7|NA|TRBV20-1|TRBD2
CSARNLWTSGVYEQYF
TGCAGTGCTCGAAACCTCTGGACTAGCGGGGTTTACGAGCAGTACTTC
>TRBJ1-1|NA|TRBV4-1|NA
CASSQRLWASTEAFF
TGCGCCAGCAGCCAAAGGCTCTGGGCTAGCACTGAAGCTTTCTTT
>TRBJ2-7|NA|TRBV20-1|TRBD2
CSASAGLAGVGNLYEQYF
TGCAGTGCTAGTGCGGGACTAGCGGGGGTCGGGAATTTGTACGAGCAGTACTTC
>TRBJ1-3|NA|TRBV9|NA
CASSDPLFGGNTIYF
TGTGCCAGCAGCGACCCGCTATTCGGCGGAAACACCATATATTTT
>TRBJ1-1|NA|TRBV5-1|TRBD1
CASSHGTGSPEAFF
TGCGCCAGCAGCCATGGGACAGGGTCTCCTGAAGCTTTCTTT
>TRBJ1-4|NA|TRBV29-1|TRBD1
CSVDDRGDEKLFF
TGCAGCGTCGACGACAGGGGCGATGAAAAACTGTTTTTT
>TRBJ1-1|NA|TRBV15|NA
CATSEEAEAFF
TGTGCCACCAGCGAGGAGGCTGAAGCTTTCTTT
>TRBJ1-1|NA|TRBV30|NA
CAWREGTEAFF
TGTGCCTGGAGGGAGGGAACTGAAGCTTTCTTT
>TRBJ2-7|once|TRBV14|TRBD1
CASSQSGDDGTASSYEQYF
TGTGCCAGCAGCCAAAGTGGGGATGACGGGACAGCCAGCTCCTACGAGCAGTACTTC
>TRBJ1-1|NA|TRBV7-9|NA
CASRLGYTEAFF
TGTGCCAGTCGGCTAGGGTACACTGAAGCTTTCTTT
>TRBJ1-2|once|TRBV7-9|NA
CASSLGVFEYGYTF
TGTGCCAGCAGCTTAGGGGTATTTGAATATGGCTACACCTTC
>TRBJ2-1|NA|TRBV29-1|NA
CSGGSYNEQFF
TGCAGCGGGGGTTCCTACAATGAGCAGTTCTTC
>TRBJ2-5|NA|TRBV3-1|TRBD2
CASSPRGGGAGETQYF
TGTGCCAGCAGCCCTCGAGGCGGGGGGGCTGGCGAGACCCAGTACTTC
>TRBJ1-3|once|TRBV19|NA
CASRSDTIYF
TGTGCCAGTAGATCGGACACCATATATTTT
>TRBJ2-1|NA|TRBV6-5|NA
CASAGFGEQFF
TGTGCCAGTGCAGGGTTTGGTGAGCAGTTCTTC
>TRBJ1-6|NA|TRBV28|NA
CASSLGHPGPLHF
TGTGCCAGCAGTTTAGGGCATCCCGGGCCCCTCCACTTT
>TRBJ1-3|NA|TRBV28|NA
CASRIGSGTGNTIYF
TGTGCCAGCAGGATCGGGTCCGGGACTGGAAACACCATATATTTT
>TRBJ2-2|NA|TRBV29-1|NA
CSVDSRGACTGELFF
TGCAGCGTTGACTCCAGGGGGGCGTGCACCGGGGAGCTGTTTTTT
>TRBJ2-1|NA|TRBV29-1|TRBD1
CSVGGMGTGDNEQFF
TGCAGCGTTGGCGGGATGGGGACAGGGGATAATGAGCAGTTCTTC
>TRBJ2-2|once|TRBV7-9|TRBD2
CASSLSPSGAHTGELFF
TGTGCCAGCAGCTTATCCCCTAGCGGGGCCCACACCGGGGAGCTGTTTTTT
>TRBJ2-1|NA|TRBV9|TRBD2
CASSHPTQRAGGKEQFF
TGTGCCAGCAGCCATCCGACCCAAAGGGCGGGGGGGAAGGAGCAGTTCTTC
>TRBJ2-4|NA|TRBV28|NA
CASSLGASDIQYF
TGTGCCAGCAGTTTGGGGGCGTCGGACATTCAGTACTTC
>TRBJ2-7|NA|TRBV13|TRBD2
CASSPHEAGGTYEQYF
TGTGCCAGCAGCCCCCATGAAGCGGGGGGGACCTACGAGCAGTACTTC
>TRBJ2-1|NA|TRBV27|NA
CASSLSRGTGVREQFF
TGTGCCAGCAGTTTATCTCGCGGGACTGGGGTCCGTGAGCAGTTCTTC
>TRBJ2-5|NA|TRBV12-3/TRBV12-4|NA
CASSPLILQETQYF
TGTGCCAGCAGTCCTCTTATACTCCAAGAGACCCAGTACTTC
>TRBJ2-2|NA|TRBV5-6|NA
CASSILGGAGELFF
TGTGCCAGCAGCATACTGGGGGGTGCCGGGGAGCTGTTTTTT
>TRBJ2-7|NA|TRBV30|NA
CAWSAAGQSYEQYF
TGTGCCTGGAGTGCGGCGGGACAGTCCTACGAGCAGTACTTC
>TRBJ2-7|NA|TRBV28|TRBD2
CASSLYAGVPYEQYF
TGTGCCAGCAGTTTATATGCGGGGGTCCCCTACGAGCAGTACTTC
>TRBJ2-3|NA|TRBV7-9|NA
CASSLAIGVHTDTQYF
TGTGCCAGCAGCTTAGCGATCGGGGTTCACACAGATACGCAGTATTTT
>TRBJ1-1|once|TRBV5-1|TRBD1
CASRAGQYQDTEAFF
TGCGCCAGCCGGGCGGGACAGTATCAGGACACTGAAGCTTTCTTT
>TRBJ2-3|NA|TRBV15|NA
CATIDSEGDTQYF
TGTGCCACCATAGACTCGGAAGGTGATACGCAGTATTTT
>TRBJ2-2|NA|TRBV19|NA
CASSIRAATGELFF
TGTGCCAGTAGTATAAGGGCCGCTACCGGGGAGCTGTTTTTT
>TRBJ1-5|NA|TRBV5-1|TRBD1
CASSPGQGPHQPQHF
TGCGCCAGCAGCCCGGGACAGGGTCCCCATCAGCCCCAGCATTTT
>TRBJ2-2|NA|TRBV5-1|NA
CASSTGEGAGELFF
TGCGCCAGCAGTACAGGAGAGGGTGCCGGGGAGCTGTTTTTT
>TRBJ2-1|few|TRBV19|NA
CASSLGVNEQFF
TGTGCCAGTAGCTTAGGGGTCAATGAGCAGTTCTTC